Sequencing of this TCR beta chain was carried out in a study of T cell clones after liver transplantation. Study-level background: Subjects received no induction therapy and standard immunosuppression until randomization at 12-24 months post-transplant. Broader study findings: Migration into the graft, not deletion, may explain lost graft donor-reactive T cells.

The method was immunoSEQ multiplex PCR; TCRdb's version includes in-frame clones alone and lacks a portion of them. There are about 7,400 clones in the sample; around 80% occur only once, and under 50% lies in the top ten. Regarding this clone: The antigen remains undetermined.

The TCR was taken from a human donor who received a liver transplant. The sequencing used CD8+ T cells from blood, collected before liver transplant.

This chain's CDR3 is CASSKVQVTETQYF. The CDR3, as DNA: TGTGCCAGCAGTAAAGTACAGGTGACAGAGACCCAGTACTTC. J is TRBJ2-5 and V is TRBV6-6, with D perhaps TRBD1 (5 bases). V was clipped by 5 bases and J by 4 bases, with 14 bases between them. Germline-derived CDR1 and CDR2 are MNHNY and SVGAGI (reference sequence). The CDR3 sequence is 14 residues long.